This T cell receptor (beta chain) was profiled in a study of OX40 agonist ivuxolimab in advanced cancers. Across the study: Head and neck, renal cell, melanoma or hepatocellular carcinoma were the cancers that dose-escalation patients had.

V shed 7 bases and J 7 bases; nucleotides not matched to a gene: 9. Germline-derived CDR1 and CDR2 are LNHDA and SQIVND (reference sequence). The CDR3 sequence is 14 residues long. Study findings and constraints: The expanded peripheral T cells' antigen specificity was not determined.

This clone was recorded once. Its antigen is still unknown. Method: immunoSEQ multiplex PCR; TCRdb's copy keeps in-frame clones and lacks some. The sample carries approximately 100,000 clones, about 80% recorded once. The J gene is TRBJ2-1, the V gene TRBV19; 8 bases agree with TRBD2. This receptor was obtained from an adult with an advanced solid tumor such as melanoma, head and neck, liver or kidney cancer. Sequenced material: CD4+ or CD8+ T cells sorted from blood, taken in a trial of the OX40 agonist ivuxolimab. The CDR3 loop reads CASKAGGLGNEQFF. CDR3 DNA: TGTGCCAGTAAGGCGGGAGGACTGGGGAATGAGCAGTTCTTC.